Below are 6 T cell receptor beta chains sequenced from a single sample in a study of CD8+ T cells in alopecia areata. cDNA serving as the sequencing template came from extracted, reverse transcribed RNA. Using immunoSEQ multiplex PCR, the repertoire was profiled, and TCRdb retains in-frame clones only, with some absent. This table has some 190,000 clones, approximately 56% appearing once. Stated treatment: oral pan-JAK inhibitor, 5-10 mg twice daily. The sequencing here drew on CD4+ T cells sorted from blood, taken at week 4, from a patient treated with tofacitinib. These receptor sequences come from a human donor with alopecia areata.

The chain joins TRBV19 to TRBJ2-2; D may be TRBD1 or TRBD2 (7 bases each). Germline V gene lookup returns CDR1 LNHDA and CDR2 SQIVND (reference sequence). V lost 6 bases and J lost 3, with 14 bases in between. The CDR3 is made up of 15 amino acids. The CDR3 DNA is TGTGCCAGTAGGGAGCGGGACAGACACACCGGGGAGCTGTTTTTT. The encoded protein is CASRERDRHTGELFF.

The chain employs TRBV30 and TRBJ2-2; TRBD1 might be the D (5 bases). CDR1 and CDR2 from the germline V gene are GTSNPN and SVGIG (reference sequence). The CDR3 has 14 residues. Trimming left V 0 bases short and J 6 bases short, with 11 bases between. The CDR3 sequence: CAWSVPQGAGELFF. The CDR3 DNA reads TGTGCCTGGAGTGTACCCCAAGGGGCCGGGGAGCTGTTTTTT.

The DNA of the CDR3 is TGTGCCAGCAGCTTAGGCGGCGGGAGTGTAGAAAACATTCAGTACTTC. Translated, it gives CASSLGGGSVENIQYF. The chain links TRBV13 to TRBJ2-4; 7 bases map to TRBD2. CDR3 size: 16 residues. Looked up from germline, CDR1 is PRHDT and CDR2 is FYEKMQ (reference sequence). The J segment lost 5 bases and the V segment lost 0 bases, leaving 7 bases of the junction unmatched.

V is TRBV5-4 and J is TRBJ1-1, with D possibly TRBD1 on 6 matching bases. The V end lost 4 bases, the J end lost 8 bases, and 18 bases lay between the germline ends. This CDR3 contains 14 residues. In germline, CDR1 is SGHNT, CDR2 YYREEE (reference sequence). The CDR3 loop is CASSASRDTGEAFF. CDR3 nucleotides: TGTGCCAGCAGCGCCTCCCGGGACACGGGGGAAGCTTTCTTT.

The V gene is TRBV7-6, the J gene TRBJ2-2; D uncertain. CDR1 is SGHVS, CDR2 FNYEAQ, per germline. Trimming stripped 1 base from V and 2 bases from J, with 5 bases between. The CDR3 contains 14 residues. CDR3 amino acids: CASSLGANTGELFF. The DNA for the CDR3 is TGTGCCAGCAGCTTAGGGGCAAACACCGGGGAGCTGTTTTTT.

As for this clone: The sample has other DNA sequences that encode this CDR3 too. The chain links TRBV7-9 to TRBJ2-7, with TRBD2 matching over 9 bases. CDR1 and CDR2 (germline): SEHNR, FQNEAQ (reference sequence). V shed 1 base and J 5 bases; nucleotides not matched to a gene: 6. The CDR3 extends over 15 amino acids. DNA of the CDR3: TGTGCCAGCAGCTTAGGGGGCGGGAGGGCCCACGAGCAGTACTTC. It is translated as CASSLGGGRAHEQYF.